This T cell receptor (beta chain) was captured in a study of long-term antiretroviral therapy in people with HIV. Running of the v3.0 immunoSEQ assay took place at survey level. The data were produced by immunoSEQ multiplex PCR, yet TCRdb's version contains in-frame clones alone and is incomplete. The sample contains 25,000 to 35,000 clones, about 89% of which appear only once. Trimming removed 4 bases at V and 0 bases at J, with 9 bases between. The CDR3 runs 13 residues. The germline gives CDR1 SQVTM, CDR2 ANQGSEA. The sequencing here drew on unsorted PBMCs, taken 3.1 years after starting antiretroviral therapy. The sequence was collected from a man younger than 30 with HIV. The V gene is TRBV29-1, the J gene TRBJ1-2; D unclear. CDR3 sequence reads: CSVAGRPNYGYTF. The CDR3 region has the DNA TGCAGCGTTGCGGGCCGACCTAACTATGGCTACACCTTC.